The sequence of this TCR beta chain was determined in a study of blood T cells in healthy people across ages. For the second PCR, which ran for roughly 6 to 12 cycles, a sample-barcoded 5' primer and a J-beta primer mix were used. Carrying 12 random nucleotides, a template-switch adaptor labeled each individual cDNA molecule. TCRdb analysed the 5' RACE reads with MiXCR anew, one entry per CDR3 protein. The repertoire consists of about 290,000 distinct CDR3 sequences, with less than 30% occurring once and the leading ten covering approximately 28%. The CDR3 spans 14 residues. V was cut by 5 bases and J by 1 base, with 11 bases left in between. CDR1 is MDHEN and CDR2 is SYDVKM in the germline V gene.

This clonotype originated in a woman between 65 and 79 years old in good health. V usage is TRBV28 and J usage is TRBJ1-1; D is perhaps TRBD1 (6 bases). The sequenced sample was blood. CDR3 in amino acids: CASSGGRSNTEAFF. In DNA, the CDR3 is TGTGCCAGCAGTGGGGGGCGATCGAACACTGAAGCTTTCTTT.